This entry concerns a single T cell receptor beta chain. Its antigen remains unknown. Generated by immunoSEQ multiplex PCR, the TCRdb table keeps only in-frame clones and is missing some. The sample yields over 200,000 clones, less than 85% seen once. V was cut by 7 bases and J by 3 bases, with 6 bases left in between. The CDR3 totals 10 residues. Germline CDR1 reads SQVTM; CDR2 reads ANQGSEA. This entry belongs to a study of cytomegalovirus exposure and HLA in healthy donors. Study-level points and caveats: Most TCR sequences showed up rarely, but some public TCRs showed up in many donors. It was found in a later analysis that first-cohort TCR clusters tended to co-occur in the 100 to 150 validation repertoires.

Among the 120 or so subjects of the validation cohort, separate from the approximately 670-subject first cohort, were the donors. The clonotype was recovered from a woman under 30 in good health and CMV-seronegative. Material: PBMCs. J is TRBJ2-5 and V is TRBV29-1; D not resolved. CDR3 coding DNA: TGCAGCGGTGGAGAAGAGACCCAGTACTTC. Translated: CSGGEETQYF.